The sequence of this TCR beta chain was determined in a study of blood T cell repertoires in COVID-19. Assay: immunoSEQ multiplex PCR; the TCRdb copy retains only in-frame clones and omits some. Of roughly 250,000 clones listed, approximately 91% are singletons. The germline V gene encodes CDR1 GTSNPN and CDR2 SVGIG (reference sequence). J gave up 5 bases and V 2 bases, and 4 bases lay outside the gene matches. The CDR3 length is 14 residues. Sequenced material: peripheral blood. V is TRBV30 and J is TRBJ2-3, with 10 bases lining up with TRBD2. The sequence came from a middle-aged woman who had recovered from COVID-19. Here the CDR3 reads CAWSRLAGVDTQYF. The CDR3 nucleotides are TGTGCCTGGAGTAGGCTAGCGGGGGTAGATACGCAGTATTTT.